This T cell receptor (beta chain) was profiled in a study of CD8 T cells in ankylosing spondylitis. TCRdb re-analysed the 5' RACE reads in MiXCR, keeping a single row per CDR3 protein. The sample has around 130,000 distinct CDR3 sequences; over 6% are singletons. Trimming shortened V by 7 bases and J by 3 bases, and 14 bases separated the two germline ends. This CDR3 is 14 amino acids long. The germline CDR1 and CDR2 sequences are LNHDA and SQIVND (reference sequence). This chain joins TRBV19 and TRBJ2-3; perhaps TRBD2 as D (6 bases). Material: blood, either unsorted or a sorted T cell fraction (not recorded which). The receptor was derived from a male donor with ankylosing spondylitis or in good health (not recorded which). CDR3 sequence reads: CASTEAGLTDTQYF. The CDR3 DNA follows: TGTGCCAGTACAGAGGCGGGGCTGACAGATACGCAGTATTTT.